The 30 T cell receptor beta chains listed next were all sequenced from one sample in a study of blood T cell repertoires in COVID-19. The assay was immunoSEQ multiplex PCR, and TCRdb's table has in-frame clones only and misses some. The sample has fewer than 500,000 clones, around nine tenths seen once. Input material: PBMCs or T cells enriched from blood (not recorded which). Receptor source: a woman aged 30 to 39 with acute COVID-19.

The rearrangement links TRBV9 to TRBJ1-6; TRBD1 agrees at 10 bases. The germline CDR1 and CDR2 sequences are SGDLS and YYNGEE. Losses at the gene ends were 0 bases for V and 9 bases for J; bases not matched to a gene: 3. The CDR3 is 15 residues long. The CDR3 DNA is TGTGCCAGCAGCGTAGGGGACAGGGGAGGTTCACCCCTCCACTTT. Protein product: CASSVGDRGGSPLHF.

The chain employs TRBV2 and TRBJ1-3; D gene unclear. Germline V gene data show CDR1 as SNHLY and CDR2 as FYNNEI. The CDR3 totals 14 residues. Trimming took off 7 bases at V and 4 bases at J, with 14 bases between the two ends. The CDR3, as DNA: TGTGCCAGCACAGGCAGCACGTACGGAAACACCATATATTTT. This codes for CASTGSTYGNTIYF. The full variable domain, completed using reference TRBV2 and TRBJ1-3, is EPEVTQTPSHQVTQMGQEVILRCVPISNHLYFYWYRQILGQKVEFLVSFYNNEISEKSEIFDDQFSVERPDGSNFTLKIRSTKLEDSAMYFCASTGSTYGNTIYFGEGSWLTVV.

This chain uses TRBV9 with TRBJ1-2, with 11 nucleotides matching TRBD1. Germline trimming cut 0 bases from V and 6 bases from J; bases unmatched to any gene: 10. The CDR3 spans 17 residues. Germline V gene sequence: CDR1 SGDLS, CDR2 YYNGEE. The CDR3, as DNA: TGTGCCAGCAGCGTAGCTACATGGGGGGACAGGGGGAATGGCTACACCTTC. This translates into CASSVATWGDRGNGYTF.

CDR3 nucleotides: TGCGCCAGCAGTGGCCCCCCTAGCGGGGGTGGAAGCTCCTACAATGAGCAGTTCTTC. This translates into CASSGPPSGGGSSYNEQFF. The chain recombines TRBV10-1 with TRBJ2-1, with 10 bases that match TRBD2. The CDR3 consists of 19 residues. V was clipped by 4 bases and J by 0 bases; unmatched bases: 12. Germline V gene lookup returns CDR1 WNHNN and CDR2 SYGVQD (reference sequence).

The chain has TRBV10-3 and TRBJ1-2, with TRBD1 matching 7 bases. The CDR3 is 13 amino acids. The V and J ends lost 3 bases and 7 bases, in that order; junction bases with no gene match: 5. Germline V lookup: CDR1 ENHRY, CDR2 SYGVKD. The CDR3 here is CAISDRDSSGYTF. The CDR3 DNA is TGTGCCATCAGTGACCGGGACAGTAGTGGCTACACCTTC.

V and J are TRBV10-2 and TRBJ2-2; 9 bases fit TRBD2. Germline CDR1 WSHSY, CDR2 SAAADI. With 3 bases clipped from V and 1 base from J, the junction kept 6 bases outside the gene matches. The CDR3 covers 17 residues. The CDR3 DNA reads TGCGCCAGCAGTGAAAGGCTAGCGGGGAGGAACACCGGGGAGCTGTTTTTT. This encodes CASSERLAGRNTGELFF.

This sequence joins TRBV2 and TRBJ2-5, with 9 bases matching TRBD2. There are 14 residues in the CDR3. V dropped 7 bases and J dropped 5; count of bases not matched to a gene: 8. Per germline, CDR1 SNHLY and CDR2 FYNNEI. Here the CDR3 reads CASKSRGLAETQYF. The CDR3 DNA reads as TGTGCCAGCAAGAGTCGGGGACTAGCCGAGACCCAGTACTTC.

This clone was detected a few times. This chain uses TRBV3-1 (or the pseudogene TRBV3-2) with TRBJ1-4; TRBD1 aligns across 10 bases. The V gene end was trimmed by 2 bases and the J gene end by 8 bases; junction bases not matched to a gene: 5. This CDR3 is built from 15 residues. CDR1 and CDR2 (germline): LGHDT, YNNKEL (reference sequence). The CDR3 bases are TGTGCCAGCAGCCAACCGACAGGGGGCGCGGAAAAACTGTTTTTT. Its protein product is CASSQPTGGAEKLFF.

The rearrangement joins TRBV20-1 to TRBJ2-1; D is uncertain. V lost 4 bases, J lost 8 bases, and 9 bases lay in between. Per germline, CDR1 DFQATT and CDR2 SNEGSKA (reference sequence). The CDR3 extends over 11 amino acids. The chain's CDR3 is CSATSKDEQFF. CDR3 coding DNA: TGCAGTGCTACCAGTAAAGATGAGCAGTTCTTC.

The chain employs TRBV4-2 and TRBJ2-1; the match to TRBD2 covers 16 bases. Germline V gene lookup returns CDR1 LGHNA and CDR2 YNFKEQ. The CDR3 contains 18 residues. The ends lost 0 bases at V and 8 bases at J; junction bases unmatched: 7. The CDR3 DNA reads as TGTGCCAGCAGCCAAGAGGGACTAGCGGGGGGGCCGGGGTATGAGCAGTTCTTC. Protein product: CASSQEGLAGGPGYEQFF.

The chain joins TRBV19 to TRBJ1-5, with D possibly being TRBD1 (5 bases). Germline V lookup: CDR1 LNHDA, CDR2 SQIVND (reference sequence). Between the trimmed V and J ends, which lost 5 bases and 4 bases, there was a span of 12 bases. CDR3 size: 14 residues. In nucleotides, the CDR3 is TGTGCCAGTAGTCACGGGGGGTCGAATCAGCCCCAGCATTTT. Translating it yields CASSHGGSNQPQHF.

In its sample, this clone was seen once. The rearrangement links TRBV5-1 to TRBJ1-2; 8 nucleotides line up with TRBD1. The CDR3 runs 15 residues. After removal of 4 bases from V and 6 bases from J, the junction contained 11 bases not matched to a gene. Germline CDR1 is SGHRS and CDR2 is YFSETQ. The CDR3 DNA reads TGCGCCAGCAGCCCATCCGGGACAGGAGAGAATGGCTACACCTTC. Its protein is CASSPSGTGENGYTF.

The chain links TRBV7-2 to TRBJ1-1; 7 bases line up with TRBD1. The CDR3 loop spans 14 amino acids. Germline CDR1 SGHTA, CDR2 FQGNSA. Trimming at V came to 5 bases and at J to 1 base, leaving 4 bases not matched to a gene. The CDR3 coding sequence is TGTGCCAGCAGCCCCCGGGACAGGAACACTGAAGCTTTCTTT. It is translated as CASSPRDRNTEAFF.

This clone was detected only a few times. The rearrangement links TRBV19 to TRBJ2-3; tentative D call: TRBD1 (5 bases). V lost 1 base to trimming and J lost 2 bases, with 22 bases between them. The length of the CDR3 is 19 residues. Germline CDR1 LNHDA, CDR2 SQIVND (reference sequence). The CDR3 loop is CASSIGRPGFTRFTDTQYF. CDR3 bases: TGTGCCAGTAGTATAGGGCGACCAGGGTTCACCCGTTTCACAGATACGCAGTATTTT.

The rearrangement uses TRBV5-5 and TRBJ1-1; unclear D gene. From germline, CDR1 is SGHKS and CDR2 YYEKEE (reference sequence). The CDR3 runs 13 residues. With 7 bases removed from V and 2 bases from J, the gap between germline ends came to 12 bases. CDR3 nucleotides: TGTGCCAGCGTTTTAGGGAGAAACACTGAAGCTTTCTTT. The encoded protein is CASVLGRNTEAFF.

The V and J genes are TRBV2 and TRBJ2-1; the match to TRBD2 covers 11 bases. Germline CDR1 reads SNHLY; CDR2 reads FYNNEI. Unmatched junction bases numbered 7, after V lost 3 bases and J lost 9 bases. This CDR3 has 15 residues. CDR3 DNA sequence: TGTGCCAGCAGTGATGTTAGCGGGGGGGCAGGTGAGCAGTTCTTC. This sequence encodes CASSDVSGGAGEQFF.

The genes are TRBV9 and TRBJ1-1, with D perhaps matching TRBD1 (6 bases). V lost 2 bases, J lost 1 base, and 12 bases lay in between. Germline-derived CDR1 and CDR2 are SGDLS and YYNGEE. The CDR3 has 15 residues. Here the CDR3 reads CASSVSKGQNTEAFF. CDR3 in DNA: TGTGCCAGCAGCGTCTCGAAGGGACAGAACACTGAAGCTTTCTTT.

The chain uses TRBV24-1 and TRBJ1-2, with D possibly being TRBD1 (6 bases). V was pared by 3 bases and J by 0 bases, with 10 bases between. This CDR3 is 15 amino acids long. Looked up from germline, CDR1 is KGHDR and CDR2 is SFDVKD. For the CDR3, the DNA is TGTGCCACCAGTGATCCCAGGGACACTAACTATGGCTACACCTTC. Protein: CATSDPRDTNYGYTF.

About this clone: Being one base from a much bigger clone, this may be a read error. The chain couples TRBV9 to TRBJ1-1, with D possibly being TRBD1 (5 bases). This CDR3 contains 13 residues. Trimming cost V 5 bases and J 4 bases, with 12 bases left between them. Germline V gene lookup returns CDR1 SGDLS and CDR2 YYNGEE. The CDR3 sequence: CASSRGDGTEAFF. The CDR3 DNA reads TGTGCCAGCAGTCGGGGGGACGGCACTGAAGCTTTCTTT.

The chain links TRBV5-4 to TRBJ2-3, with D uncertain. CDR1 is SGHNT and CDR2 is YYREEE in the germline V gene (reference sequence). V was pared by 0 bases and J by 3 bases, with 8 bases between. The CDR3 is made up of 14 amino acids. This CDR3 is CASSLAARTDTQYF. The CDR3, as DNA: TGTGCCAGCAGCTTGGCGGCTAGGACAGATACGCAGTATTTT.

The rearrangement links TRBV5-1 to TRBJ1-2; 7 positions match TRBD1. Germline values: CDR1 SGHRS, CDR2 YFSETQ. V shed 4 bases, J shed 7 bases, and the junction held 10 bases outside the gene matches. The CDR3 spans 14 residues. The CDR3 spells CASSVYTGDSGYTF. The CDR3 DNA reads as TGCGCCAGCAGCGTATACACAGGGGACTCTGGCTACACCTTC.

The chain employs TRBV10-1 and TRBJ1-1, with a possible D match to TRBD1 (5 bases). Trimming took 1 base from V and 1 from J, leaving 10 bases between them. The CDR3 is made up of 15 amino acids. Germline lookup yields CDR1 WNHNN and CDR2 SYGVQD (reference sequence). This CDR3 is CASSEYGQGNTEAFF. The DNA of the CDR3 is TGCGCCAGCAGTGAGTATGGGCAGGGGAACACTGAAGCTTTCTTT.

Remarks on this clone: Within the sample, other DNA sequences also encode this same CDR3. The genes are TRBV6-1 and TRBJ2-7, with D hard to call. Trimming stripped 2 bases from V and 0 bases from J, with 5 bases between. Germline loops: CDR1 MNHNS, CDR2 SASEGT. This CDR3 is built from 13 residues. Here the CDR3 DNA reads TGTGCCAGCAGTGAACTCCCCTCCTACGAGCAGTACTTC. It is translated as CASSELPSYEQYF.

The gene calls are TRBV11-2 and TRBJ2-2; no definite D call. V was trimmed by 5 bases and J by 0 bases, leaving 10 bases between them. The length of the CDR3 is 15 residues. Germline CDR1 is SGHAT and CDR2 is FQNNGV. This CDR3 reads CASSARHSNTGELFF. The CDR3 region has the DNA TGTGCCAGCAGCGCAAGACACTCGAACACCGGGGAGCTGTTTTTT.

The gene calls are TRBV29-1 and TRBJ2-5; the match to TRBD2 covers 12 bases. With V trimmed by 7 bases and J by 4 bases, 10 bases remained unmatched. Germline assignment: CDR1 SQVTM and CDR2 ANQGSEA. CDR3 size: 15 residues. CDR3 residues: CSASSSGGALETQYF. The CDR3 DNA reads TGCAGCGCCTCGTCTAGCGGGGGGGCCTTAGAGACCCAGTACTTC.

The chain couples TRBV19 to TRBJ2-3; D may be TRBD1 (5 bases). Germline assignment: CDR1 LNHDA and CDR2 SQIVND (reference sequence). Trimming took 6 bases from V and 1 from J, leaving 14 bases between them. CDR3 length: 15 residues. CDR3 in DNA: TGTGCCAGTAGAGACGGTGGGGCAGGCACAGATACGCAGTATTTT. It codes for CASRDGGAGTDTQYF.

This chain joins TRBV18 and TRBJ2-1; 9 nucleotides line up with TRBD2. The length of the CDR3 is 15 residues. In germline, CDR1 is KGHSH, CDR2 LQKENI. V lost 1 base, J lost 4 bases, and 2 bases stayed unmatched. In DNA form, the CDR3 reads TGTGCCAGCTCACCACTAGCGGGGGAATACAATGAGCAGTTCTTC. It is translated as CASSPLAGEYNEQFF.

V gene TRBV27 combines with J gene TRBJ1-6, with D perhaps TRBD1 (5 bases). In germline, CDR1 is MNHEY, CDR2 SMNVEV (reference sequence). Trimming stripped 1 base from V and 9 bases from J, with 22 bases between. This CDR3 is 18 amino acids long. The CDR3 region has the DNA TGTGCCAGCAGTTTATGGGTTGGCAGGGATCATATGGGTTCACCCCTCCACTTT. Translated: CASSLWVGRDHMGSPLHF.

CDR3 in DNA: TGCGCCAGCAGCCGTGGAGAGAACACTGAAGCTTTCTTT. It encodes CASSRGENTEAFF. This chain uses TRBV5-1 with TRBJ1-1, with D unclear. CDR3 length equals 13 residues. V was clipped by 4 bases and J by 1 base, with 8 bases between them. CDR1 and CDR2 from the germline V gene are SGHRS and YFSETQ.

This rearrangement joins TRBV23-1 to TRBJ2-3; possibly TRBD2 for D (5 bases). TRBV23-1 is identified as an open reading frame with a role that is uncertain. The V end was cut by 9 bases, the J end by 5 bases, with 21 bases between. The CDR3 has 15 residues. The DNA of the CDR3 is TGCGCCAGACCCCGGGGAGATTGGAGTGAAGATACGCAGTATTTT. Protein: CARPRGDWSEDTQYF.